The 18 T cell receptor beta chains below all came from one sample that was sequenced in a study of cytomegalovirus exposure and HLA in healthy donors. Generated by immunoSEQ multiplex PCR, the TCRdb table keeps only in-frame clones and is missing some. The table has hundreds of thousands of clones, roughly 83% seen once. Sequenced sample: PBMCs. Receptors were obtained from a woman aged 18 to 35 in good health and CMV-seronegative.

The chain combines TRBV5-6 with TRBJ2-5; 14 bases are a match to TRBD2. Germline CDR1 SGHDT, CDR2 YYEEEE. Germline trimming cut 2 bases from V and 5 bases from J; bases unmatched to any gene: 5. This CDR3 spans 16 amino acids. The DNA for the CDR3 is TGTGCCAGCAGCTTACGGCGACTAGCGGGGGGGGAGACCCAGTACTTC. Residues: CASSLRRLAGGETQYF.

The chain joins TRBV4-1 to TRBJ1-4; the D is unclear. The CDR3 has 14 amino acids. The germline V gene has CDR1 MGHRA and CDR2 YSYEKL. The ends were cut back, 7 bases at V and 0 bases at J, with 9 bases in the middle. DNA of the CDR3: TGCGCCAGCACCCGGGGAGCAACTAATGAAAAACTGTTTTTT. Translating it yields CASTRGATNEKLFF.

The chain has TRBV5-1 and TRBJ1-1, with 7 nucleotides matching TRBD1. The trim removed 4 bases at V and 1 base at J, leaving 1 base unmatched. This CDR3 spans 13 amino acids. Germline CDR1 SGHRS, CDR2 YFSETQ. Here the CDR3 reads CASSQGGNTEAFF. The CDR3 DNA reads TGCGCCAGCAGCCAGGGGGGGAACACTGAAGCTTTCTTT. Together with reference TRBV5-1 and TRBJ1-1, the CDR3 gives the full variable domain: KAGVTQTPRYLIKTRGQQVTLSCSPISGHRSVSWYQQTPGQGLQFLFEYFSETQRNKGNFPGRFSGRQFSNSRSEMNVSTLELGDSALYLCASSQGGNTEAFFGQGTRLTVV.

This sequence joins TRBV18 and TRBJ1-2, with TRBD1 matching 9 bases. CDR1 and CDR2 from the germline V gene are KGHSH and LQKENI. The CDR3 loop spans 15 amino acids. The V and J ends lost 3 bases and 6 bases, in that order; junction bases with no gene match: 8. In DNA, the CDR3 is TGTGCCAGCTCACCTGGGGACAGGGTTGACAATGGCTACACCTTC. Residues: CASSPGDRVDNGYTF.

Here the CDR3 reads CATSRDFMGNQPQHF. Here the CDR3 DNA reads TGTGCCACCAGCAGAGATTTTATGGGCAATCAGCCCCAGCATTTT. V and J are TRBV15 and TRBJ1-5; D unresolved. Trimming pared 0 bases from V and 2 bases from J, leaving 8 bases between. The germline CDR1 and CDR2 sequences are LNHNV and YYDKDF (reference sequence). This CDR3 is built from 15 residues.

V usage is TRBV28 and J usage is TRBJ1-1, with a weak D call TRBD1 (6 bases). The germline V gene has CDR1 MDHEN and CDR2 SYDVKM. V dropped 8 bases and J dropped 11 bases, with 21 bases sitting between them. The CDR3 totals 13 residues. The CDR3 sequence: CASSPGGGFGAFF. Here the CDR3 DNA reads TGTGCCAGCTCCCCGGGGGGGGGCTTTGGGGCTTTCTTT.

This clone was found a few times. The rearrangement uses TRBV5-1 and TRBJ2-2, with 8 positions matching TRBD2. This CDR3 region has 16 residues. CDR1 and CDR2 from the germline V gene are SGHRS and YFSETQ. V lost 4 bases, J lost 5 bases, and 10 bases stayed unmatched. As DNA, the CDR3 is TGCGCCAGCAGCCCCCCCGGGACTAGGGGTACCGGGGAGCTGTTTTTT. Translated: CASSPPGTRGTGELFF.

The genes are TRBV6-5 and TRBJ2-7; D gene unclear. The V and J ends lost 6 bases and 5 bases respectively, with 14 bases between them. The CDR3 consists of 13 residues. From germline, CDR1 is MNHEY and CDR2 SVGAGI. This chain's CDR3 is CASSGGSGHEQYF. The CDR3 region has the DNA TGTGCCAGCAGCGGCGGTTCAGGCCACGAGCAGTACTTC.

This clone was observed a single time. The CDR3 is CASSLQGTSEQFF. CDR3 in DNA: TGTGCCAGCAGCTTACAGGGCACGAGTGAGCAGTTCTTC. J is TRBJ2-1 and V is TRBV11-1; TRBD1 is a possible D gene (5 bases). Trimming shortened V by 2 bases and J by 9 bases, and 11 bases separated the two germline ends. The CDR3 spans 13 residues. Looked up from germline, CDR1 is SGHAT and CDR2 is FQDESV (reference sequence).

The gene calls are TRBV9 and TRBJ1-2; D uncertain. Trimming removed 4 bases at V and 1 base at J, with 17 bases between. This CDR3 contains 16 residues. Germline CDR1 and CDR2: SGDLS and YYNGEE. The CDR3 sequence: CASSPTSERYNYGYTF. Written as DNA, the CDR3 is TGTGCCAGCAGCCCGACATCAGAGAGATATAACTATGGCTACACCTTC.

This clone has more than one count but fewer than ten. The genes are TRBV7-2 and TRBJ2-7; possibly TRBD2 for D (5 bases). The germline gives CDR1 SGHTA, CDR2 FQGNSA. V lost 1 base and J 2 bases, leaving 9 bases between the germline ends. The length of the CDR3 is 14 residues. The CDR3 DNA reads as TGTGCCAGCAGCTTAGTGAGAGGGACCTACGAGCAGTACTTC. Protein product: CASSLVRGTYEQYF.

The CDR3 protein is CASRPGTENYGYTF. The CDR3 region has the DNA TGTGCCAGCAGGCCCGGGACAGAAAACTATGGCTACACCTTC. The chain employs TRBV5-4 and TRBJ1-2, with TRBD1 identical over 7 bases. The germline V gene encodes CDR1 SGHNT and CDR2 YYREEE (reference sequence). J was trimmed by 2 bases and V by 5 bases; bases with no gene match: 6. CDR3 length equals 14 residues.

The chain links TRBV25-1 to TRBJ2-3; TRBD2 matches at 9 bases. CDR3 length equals 13 residues. Germline trimming cut 4 bases from V and 11 bases from J; bases unmatched to any gene: 7. Germline V lookup: CDR1 MGHDK, CDR2 SYGVNS. The DNA of the CDR3 is TGTGCCAGCAGTGGATCTAGCGGGGCCAAGCAGTATTTT. Residues: CASSGSSGAKQYF. Full variable domain (outside the CDR3, taken from reference TRBV25-1 and TRBJ2-3): EADIYQTPRYLVIGTGKKITLECSQTMGHDKMYWYQQDPGMELHLIHYSYGVNSTEKGDLSSESTVSRIRTEHFPLTLESARPSHTSQYLCASSGSSGAKQYFGPGTRLTVL.

This clone was seen more than once but under ten times. This rearrangement joins TRBV5-1 to TRBJ2-1; 9 positions agree with TRBD2. After removal of 0 bases from V and 6 bases from J, the junction contained 4 bases not matched to a gene. CDR3 size: 15 residues. The germline V gene encodes CDR1 SGHRS and CDR2 YFSETQ. The CDR3 bases are TGCGCCAGCAGCTTGGCAGCGGGAGGAGTCAATGAGCAGTTCTTC. This translates into CASSLAAGGVNEQFF.

There are many counts of this clone. J is TRBJ1-1 and V is TRBV6-1; 7 bases map to TRBD1. J lost 4 bases, V lost 7 bases, and 9 bases had no gene match. CDR1 is MNHNS, CDR2 SASEGT, per germline. The CDR3 loop spans 14 amino acids. CDR3 sequence reads: CASISDRPITEAFF. CDR3 DNA sequence: TGTGCCAGCATCTCGGACAGGCCGATCACTGAAGCTTTCTTT.

This clone has just a few counts. Other DNA sequences from this sample encode an identical CDR3 as well. The chain links TRBV11-2 to TRBJ1-2, with TRBD1 matching 7 bases. The J segment lost 4 bases and the V segment lost 1 base, leaving 6 bases of the junction unmatched. This CDR3 has 15 amino acids. Germline V gene lookup returns CDR1 SGHAT and CDR2 FQNNGV. In DNA form, the CDR3 reads TGTGCCAGCAGCTTAGGGACAGGAGAGGGCTATGGCTACACCTTC. This encodes CASSLGTGEGYGYTF.

The chain couples TRBV5-4 to TRBJ2-3, with 10 bases lining up with TRBD2. Germline assignment: CDR1 SGHNT and CDR2 YYREEE (reference sequence). V was clipped by 1 base and J by 5 bases; unmatched bases: 10. The CDR3 is 17 amino acids. For the CDR3, the DNA is TGTGCCAGCAGCTTGACTCAACTAGCGGGGATACTAGATACGCAGTATTTT. Protein sequence: CASSLTQLAGILDTQYF.

The chain carries TRBV2 and TRBJ2-3, with unresolved D. CDR3 size: 17 residues. V lost 6 bases, J lost 0 bases, and 19 bases lay in between. CDR1 and CDR2 from the germline V gene are SNHLY and FYNNEI. Here the CDR3 reads CASRLVRIFSSTDTQYF. The CDR3 DNA reads as TGTGCCAGCAGGTTGGTCAGGATATTTTCTAGCACAGATACGCAGTATTTT.